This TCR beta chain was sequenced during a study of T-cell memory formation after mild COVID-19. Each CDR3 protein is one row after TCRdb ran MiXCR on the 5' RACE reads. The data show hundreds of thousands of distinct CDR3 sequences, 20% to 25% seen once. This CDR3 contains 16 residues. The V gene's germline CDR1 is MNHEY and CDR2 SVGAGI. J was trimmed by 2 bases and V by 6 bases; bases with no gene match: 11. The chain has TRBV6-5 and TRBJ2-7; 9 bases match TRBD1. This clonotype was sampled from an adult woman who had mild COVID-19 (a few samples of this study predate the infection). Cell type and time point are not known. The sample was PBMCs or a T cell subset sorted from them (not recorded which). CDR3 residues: CASRPGQGWVAYEQYF. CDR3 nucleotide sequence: TGTGCCAGCAGGCCGGGACAGGGATGGGTCGCCTACGAGCAGTACTTC.